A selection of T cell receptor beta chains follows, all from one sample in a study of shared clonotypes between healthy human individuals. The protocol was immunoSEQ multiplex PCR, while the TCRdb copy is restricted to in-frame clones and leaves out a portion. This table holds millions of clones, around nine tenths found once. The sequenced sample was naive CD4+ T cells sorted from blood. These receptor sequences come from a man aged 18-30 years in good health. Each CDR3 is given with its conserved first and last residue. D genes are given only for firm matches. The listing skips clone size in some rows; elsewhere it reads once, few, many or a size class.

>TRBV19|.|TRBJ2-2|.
CASSIEGYRGELFF
TGTGCCAGTAGTATAGAAGGGTACAGGGGGGAGCTGTTTTTT
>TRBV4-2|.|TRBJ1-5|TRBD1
CASSQDLGTVVGQPQHF
TGTGCCAGCAGCCAAGATTTAGGGACAGTTGTCGGTCAGCCCCAGCATTTT
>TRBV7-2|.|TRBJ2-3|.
CASSVRGAGDTQYF
TGTGCCAGCAGCGTAAGGGGGGCGGGGGATACGCAGTATTTT
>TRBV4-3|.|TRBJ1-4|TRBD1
CASSHTGTGDVKLFF
TGCGCCAGCAGCCACACCGGGACAGGGGACGTAAAACTGTTTTTT
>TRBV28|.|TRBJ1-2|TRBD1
CASSRTGEPYGYTF
TGTGCCAGCAGCAGGACAGGGGAACCCTATGGCTACACCTTC
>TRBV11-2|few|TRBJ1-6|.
CASSLVVPLHF
TGTGCCAGCAGCTTAGTGGTGCCCCTCCACTTT
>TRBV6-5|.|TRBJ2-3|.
CASRRTSSDTQYF
TGTGCCAGCAGGCGGACGTCATCAGATACGCAGTATTTT
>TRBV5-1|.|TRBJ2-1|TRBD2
CASSFDGGSYNEQFF
TGCGCCAGCAGCTTTGACGGGGGGTCCTACAATGAGCAGTTCTTC
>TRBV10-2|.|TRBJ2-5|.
CASRIGGFQETQYF
TGCGCCAGCAGAATTGGCGGGTTCCAAGAGACCCAGTACTTC
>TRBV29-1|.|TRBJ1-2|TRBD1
CSVGPLGQGAIGYTF
TGCAGCGTTGGCCCTCTAGGACAGGGGGCGATAGGCTACACCTTC
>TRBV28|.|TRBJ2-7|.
CASSLSDYEQYF
TGTGCCAGCAGTTTATCCGACTACGAGCAGTACTTC
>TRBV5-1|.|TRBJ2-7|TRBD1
CASSLNAGTGGAYEQYF
TGCGCCAGCAGCTTGAACGCCGGGACAGGGGGAGCCTACGAGCAGTACTTC
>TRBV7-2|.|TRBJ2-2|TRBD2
CASSLSSGSTGELFF
TGTGCCAGCAGCTTAAGTAGCGGGAGCACCGGGGAGCTGTTTTTT
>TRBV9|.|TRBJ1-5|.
CASSVEPVLGPQHF
TGTGCCAGCAGCGTGGAACCCGTCTTGGGGCCCCAGCATTTT
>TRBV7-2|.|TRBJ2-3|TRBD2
CASSSPHGVGGDTQYF
TGTGCCAGCAGCTCCCCCCATGGAGTGGGGGGGGATACGCAGTATTTT
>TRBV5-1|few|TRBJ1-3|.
CASSPQGSGNTIYF
TGCGCCAGCAGCCCACAGGGCTCTGGAAACACCATATATTTT
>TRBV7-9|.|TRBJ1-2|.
CASSLSATSQYGYTF
TGTGCCAGCAGCTTATCGGCTACTTCTCAATATGGCTACACCTTC
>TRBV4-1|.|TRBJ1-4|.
CASSQGEGRLNEKLFF
TGCGCCAGCAGCCAAGGGGAGGGACGGCTTAATGAAAAACTGTTTTTT
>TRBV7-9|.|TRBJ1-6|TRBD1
CASSLAPGGAYNSPLHF
TGTGCCAGCAGCTTAGCCCCAGGGGGCGCCTATAATTCACCCCTCCACTTT
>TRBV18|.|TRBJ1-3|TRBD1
CASSPQRTGGSSGNTIYF
TGTGCCAGCTCACCACAGCGGACAGGGGGGAGCTCTGGAAACACCATATATTTT
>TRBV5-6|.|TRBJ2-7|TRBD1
CASSHIWDRAGEQYF
TGTGCCAGCAGCCATATATGGGACAGGGCAGGCGAGCAGTACTTC
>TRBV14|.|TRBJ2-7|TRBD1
CASSLSDRAYEQYF
TGTGCCAGCAGCCTTAGTGACAGGGCCTACGAGCAGTACTTC
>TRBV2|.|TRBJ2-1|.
CASTKLKSSYNEQFF
TGTGCCAGCACAAAACTCAAAAGCTCCTACAATGAGCAGTTCTTC
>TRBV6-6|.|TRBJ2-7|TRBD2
CASRPGGVTYEQYF
TGTGCCAGCAGGCCCGGGGGGGTAACCTACGAGCAGTACTTC
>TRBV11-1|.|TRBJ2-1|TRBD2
CASSLVLAGGAYNEQFF
TGTGCCAGCAGCTTAGTCCTAGCGGGGGGCGCCTACAATGAGCAGTTCTTC
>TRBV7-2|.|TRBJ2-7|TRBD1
CASSDRGYYEQYF
TGTGCCAGCAGCGACAGGGGGTACTACGAGCAGTACTTC
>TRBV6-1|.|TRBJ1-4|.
CASSEGRTNEKLFF
TGTGCCAGCAGTGAAGGGCGGACTAATGAAAAACTGTTTTTT
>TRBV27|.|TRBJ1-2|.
CASRSQGFYGYTF
TGTGCCAGCAGATCTCAGGGATTCTATGGCTACACCTTC
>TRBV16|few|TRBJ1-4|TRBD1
CASSRTQGAWEKLFF
TGTGCCAGCAGCCGTACACAGGGGGCTTGGGAAAAACTGTTTTTT
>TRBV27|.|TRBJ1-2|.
CASSPLGASNYGYTF
TGTGCCAGCAGTCCGCTGGGCGCGTCTAACTATGGCTACACCTTC
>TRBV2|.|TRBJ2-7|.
CASSWDISYEQYF
TGTGCCAGCAGTTGGGACATCTCCTACGAGCAGTACTTC
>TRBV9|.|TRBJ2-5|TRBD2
CASSVAQAGRQETQYF
TGTGCCAGCAGCGTAGCGCAAGCGGGACGCCAGGAGACCCAGTACTTC
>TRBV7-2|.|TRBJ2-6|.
CASRMGGGANVLTF
TGTGCCAGCAGGATGGGGGGTGGGGCCAACGTCCTGACTTTC
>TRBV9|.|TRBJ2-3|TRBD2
CASSVGSSGSTDTQYF
TGTGCCAGCAGCGTAGGGTCTAGCGGTAGCACAGATACGCAGTATTTT
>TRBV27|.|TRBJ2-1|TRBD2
CASSLGLAGVSSFF
TGTGCCAGCAGTTTGGGACTAGCGGGAGTTTCTTCGTTCTTC
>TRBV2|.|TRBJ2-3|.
CASQLDTDTQYF
TGTGCCAGCCAGCTAGACACAGATACGCAGTATTTT
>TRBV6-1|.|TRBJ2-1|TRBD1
CASSLGDRGVNEQFF
TGTGCCAGCAGCCTCGGGGACAGGGGAGTCAATGAGCAGTTCTTC
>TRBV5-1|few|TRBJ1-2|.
CASSLEAANYGYTF
TGCGCCAGCAGCTTGGAGGCAGCTAACTATGGCTACACCTTC
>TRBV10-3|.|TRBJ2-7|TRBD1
CAISDSPGQGFEQYF
TGTGCCATCAGTGACTCGCCGGGACAGGGTTTCGAGCAGTACTTC
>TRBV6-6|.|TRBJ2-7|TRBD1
CASSYQGAGGYEQYF
TGTGCCAGCAGTTACCAGGGGGCCGGAGGCTACGAGCAGTACTTC
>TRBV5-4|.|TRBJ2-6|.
CASSLEGRTISGANVLTF
TGTGCCAGCAGCTTGGAGGGCAGAACTATCTCTGGGGCCAACGTCCTGACTTTC
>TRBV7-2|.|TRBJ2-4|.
CASSLSPDRNIQYF
TGTGCCAGCAGCTTATCCCCGGATCGAAACATTCAGTACTTC
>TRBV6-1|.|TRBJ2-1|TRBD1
CASSERPPRPSGTGGYINEQFF
TGTGCCAGCAGTGAACGTCCCCCACGTCCCTCCGGGACAGGGGGATACATCAATGAGCAGTTCTTC
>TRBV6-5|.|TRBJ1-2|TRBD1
CASGQGANYGYTF
TGTGCCAGCGGACAGGGCGCTAACTATGGCTACACCTTC
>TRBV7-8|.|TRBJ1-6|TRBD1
CASSPGQGASYNSPLHF
TGTGCCAGCAGCCCTGGACAGGGGGCCTCCTATAATTCACCCCTCCACTTT
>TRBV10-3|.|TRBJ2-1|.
CAISESGTDNNEQFF
TGTGCCATCAGTGAGTCCGGGACGGACAACAATGAGCAGTTCTTC